This T cell receptor beta chain stems from a study of fetal regulatory T cell absence and autoimmunity. Broader study findings: Pancreas TCRs were oligoclonally enriched versus cord blood, some clones over 85-fold. TRB gene family usage was broadly similar in cord blood and pancreas.

Only in-frame clones appear in the TCRdb table, and some are missing; sequencing was by immunoSEQ multiplex PCR. The data hold about 46,000 clones, with roughly four fifths observed a single time. The count of this clone is one. Its specificity is unknown. Germline-derived CDR1 and CDR2 are SGHTA and FQGNSA. The CDR3 length is 14 residues. V lost 8 bases, J lost 1 base, and 7 bases stayed unmatched. The genes are TRBV7-2 and TRBJ1-1, with 7 bases aligning to TRBD1. The clonotype originates from a newborn boy with IPEX syndrome. Sequencing was performed on cord blood. The CDR3 coding sequence is TGTGCCAGCTTGCAGACAGGGTGGAACACTGAAGCTTTCTTT. Translating it yields CASLQTGWNTEAFF.